A selection of T cell receptor beta chains follows, all from one sample in a study of technical replicates of blood from several donors. Repertoires were generated with immunoSEQ multiplex PCR, while TCRdb's copy carries only in-frame clones and drops some. In the table there are tens of thousands of clones, 95% to 98% of which are singletons. Sample: T cells isolated from PBMCs. The receptor set was obtained from a human donor in good health. Both conserved end residues are part of each CDR3. The D gene is left open where the match is weak. The listing skips clone size in some rows; elsewhere it reads once, few, many or a size class.

>NA|TRBV29-1|TRBJ2-1|NA
CSVEAPRPGSNEQFF
TGCAGCGTTGAAGCCCCCAGGCCGGGGTCCAATGAGCAGTTCTTC
>NA|TRBV7-6|TRBJ1-2|NA
CASSLRGNYGYTF
TGTGCCAGCAGCCTCCGGGGAAACTATGGCTACACCTTC
>NA|TRBV15|TRBJ1-5|NA
CATSRGLTDQPQHF
TGTGCCACCAGCAGAGGCCTTACAGATCAGCCCCAGCATTTT
>NA|TRBV20-1|TRBJ1-1|NA
CSATENTEAFF
TGCAGTGCGACAGAGAACACTGAAGCTTTCTTT
>NA|TRBV7-3|TRBJ2-7|NA
CASSLAPGAYEQYF
TGTGCCAGCAGCCTAGCCCCCGGGGCCTACGAGCAGTACTTC
>NA|TRBV18|TRBJ2-7|NA
CASSPPGGVYEQYF
TGTGCCAGCTCACCTCCCGGAGGGGTGTACGAGCAGTACTTC
>NA|TRBV5-1|TRBJ1-1|NA
CASSPVYNTEAFF
TGCGCCAGCAGCCCGGTTTACAACACTGAAGCTTTCTTT
>NA|TRBV19|TRBJ2-7|TRBD1
CASSRQGFYEQYF
TGTGCCAGTAGTCGACAGGGGTTCTACGAGCAGTACTTC
>NA|TRBV2|TRBJ2-5|NA
CASSVETQYF
TGTGCCAGCAGCGTGGAGACCCAGTACTTC
>NA|TRBV11-2|TRBJ2-1|NA
CASSSTMGGSHTNEQFF
TGTGCCAGCAGCTCAACAATGGGGGGTTCACACACAAATGAGCAGTTCTTC
>once|TRBV18|TRBJ2-3|TRBD1
CASSPPGQYTDTQYF
TGTGCCAGCTCACCTCCGGGACAGTACACAGATACGCAGTATTTT
>NA|TRBV6-1|TRBJ1-2|TRBD1
CASSEVGPGQGRYGYTF
TGTGCCAGCAGTGAAGTGGGCCCGGGACAGGGGAGGTATGGCTACACCTTC
>NA|TRBV10-1|TRBJ2-1|NA
CASSGAQSGRNEQFF
TGCGCCAGCAGTGGGGCCCAATCTGGGAGGAATGAGCAGTTCTTC
>NA|TRBV10-3|TRBJ2-3|NA
CAIGLDTQYF
TGTGCCATCGGCTTAGATACGCAGTATTTT